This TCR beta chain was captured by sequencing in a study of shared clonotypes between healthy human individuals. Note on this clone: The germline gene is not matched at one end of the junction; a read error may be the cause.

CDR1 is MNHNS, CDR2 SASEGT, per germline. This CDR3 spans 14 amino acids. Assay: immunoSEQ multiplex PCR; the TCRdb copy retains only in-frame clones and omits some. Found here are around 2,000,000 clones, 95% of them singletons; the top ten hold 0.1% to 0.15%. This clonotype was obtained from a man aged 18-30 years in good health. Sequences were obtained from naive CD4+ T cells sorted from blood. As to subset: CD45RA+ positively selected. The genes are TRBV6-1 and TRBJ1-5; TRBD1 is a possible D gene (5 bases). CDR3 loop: CAISAGLGNQPQHF. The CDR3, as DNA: TGTGCCATCAGTGCGGGACTGGGGAATCAGCCCCAGCATTTT.